These 20 T cell receptor beta chains came from one sample sequenced in a study of cytomegalovirus exposure and HLA in healthy donors (dated by TCRdb to about 2017). The protocol used for the library was the immunoSEQ multiplex PCR assay. For the multiplex PCR, a mixture combining 60 forward primers for TCR Vbeta segments and 13 reverse primers for TCR Jbeta segments was used. TCRdb mirrors the immuneACCESS table, restricted to in-frame sequences. Some clones are absent from its copies; in checked studies, under half trace to an unresolved V gene, and the reason for the others is unknown. For this sample the table gives 150,000 to 200,000 clones, of which over 65% were detected only once. 1.4% to 1.5% of the sample comes from the top ten. Sequenced material: PBMCs. These receptors all come from a woman aged 25 to 39 in good health and CMV-seropositive.

V is TRBV28 and J is TRBJ2-3; weak D call: TRBD1 (5 bases). Trimming shortened V by 8 bases and J by 2 bases, and 11 bases separated the two germline ends. CDR1 and CDR2 from the germline V gene are MDHEN and SYDVKM. The CDR3 sequence is 13 residues long. The CDR3 protein is CASFDRDTDTQYF. The CDR3 bases are TGTGCCAGCTTTGACAGAGACACAGATACGCAGTATTTT.

The table lists this clone with a few counts. This chain connects TRBV6-1 to TRBJ2-6; D is undetermined. The CDR3 has 13 residues. The germline V gene has CDR1 MNHNS and CDR2 SASEGT. The V end lost 8 bases, the J end lost 0 bases, and 5 bases lay between the germline ends. The CDR3 DNA sequence: TGTGCCAGCTGGGCCTCTGGGGCCAACGTCCTGACTTTC. Translating gives CASWASGANVLTF.

In this sample, this clone turned up once. The chain couples TRBV6-1 to TRBJ1-3; D might be TRBD1 (6 bases). This CDR3 has 15 residues. Germline assignment: CDR1 MNHNS and CDR2 SASEGT. The ends were cut back, 6 bases at V and 8 bases at J, with 20 bases in the middle. CDR3 amino acids: CASRLTGSSMDTIYF. The CDR3 DNA sequence: TGTGCCAGCAGATTAACAGGGAGTTCGATGGACACCATATATTTT.

V gene TRBV27 combines with J gene TRBJ2-7; the D gene is possibly TRBD1 (5 bases). This CDR3 is 14 amino acids long. V lost 8 bases and J 3 bases, leaving 17 bases between the germline ends. CDR1 and CDR2 from the germline V gene are MNHEY and SMNVEV (reference sequence). In nucleotides, the CDR3 is TGTGCCAGCCTAGGGGTAGGGCTAAGCTACGAGCAGTACTTC. Its protein is CASLGVGLSYEQYF.

As for this clone: At one of its ends the junction is not consistent with the germline gene, which may arise from a read error. This chain connects TRBV29-1 to TRBJ1-3; the D is unclear. CDR1 and CDR2 from the germline V gene are SQVTM and ANQGSEA. This CDR3 is built from 11 residues. The CDR3 protein is CSVDSGDTIYF. Here the CDR3 DNA reads TGCAGCGTTGATAGTGGAGACACCATATATTTT.

The chain links TRBV19 to TRBJ2-5; 10 bases agree with TRBD2. The length of the CDR3 is 18 residues. CDR1 is LNHDA, CDR2 SQIVND, per germline (reference sequence). J gave up 3 bases and V 1 base, and 11 bases lay outside the gene matches. CDR3 region: CASSIGVPGLALKETQYF. The CDR3 DNA reads TGTGCCAGTAGTATAGGAGTCCCGGGACTAGCGCTAAAAGAGACCCAGTACTTC.

This clone was observed a handful of times. The chain uses TRBV19 and TRBJ1-5, with D hard to call. V lost 2 bases and J lost 0, with 11 bases in between. This CDR3 comprises 16 residues. Germline values: CDR1 LNHDA, CDR2 SQIVND (reference sequence). This CDR3 reads CASSISGSNSNQPQHF. The CDR3 DNA reads as TGTGCCAGTAGTATATCCGGGTCCAATAGCAATCAGCCCCAGCATTTT. Filled out from reference TRBV19 and TRBJ1-5, the complete variable domain reads DGGITQSPKYLFRKEGQNVTLSCEQNLNHDAMYWYRQDPGQGLRLIYYSQIVNDFQKGDIAEGYSVSREKKESFPLTVTSAQKNPTAFYLCASSISGSNSNQPQHFGDGTRLSIL.

The rearrangement joins TRBV18 to TRBJ1-2; 7 bases agree with TRBD1. Germline CDR1 and CDR2: KGHSH and LQKENI. The CDR3 is made up of 16 amino acids. V was pared by 3 bases and J by 4 bases, with 11 bases of the junction left unmatched. CDR3 amino acids: CASSPYQGGEGYGYTF. The CDR3 DNA is TGTGCCAGCTCACCCTACCAGGGGGGCGAGGGCTATGGCTACACCTTC.

This sequence joins TRBV6-5 and TRBJ2-1; 8 bases are a match to TRBD1. CDR1 and CDR2 from the germline V gene are MNHEY and SVGAGI. The CDR3 has 15 amino acids. With 5 bases clipped from V and 6 bases from J, the junction kept 9 bases outside the gene matches. CDR3 in amino acids: CASSGTGDLFNEQFF. The CDR3 coding sequence is TGTGCCAGCAGTGGGACAGGAGACCTTTTCAATGAGCAGTTCTTC.

The rearrangement uses TRBV7-2 and TRBJ2-5, with 8 bases aligning to TRBD1. V lost 6 bases and J lost 2; bases outside the gene matches: 5. This CDR3 is 14 amino acids long. The germline V gene has CDR1 SGHTA and CDR2 FQGNSA. This CDR3 is CASRLDRGQETQYF. The DNA of the CDR3 is TGTGCCAGCAGACTAGACAGGGGACAAGAGACCCAGTACTTC.

V is TRBV29-1 and J is TRBJ2-7; 13 bases are shared with TRBD2. Germline V lookup: CDR1 SQVTM, CDR2 ANQGSEA. CDR3 length equals 12 residues. After removal of 8 bases from V and 6 bases from J, the junction contained 4 bases not matched to a gene. The CDR3 nucleotides read TGCAGCCTTAGACTAGCGGGAGGCGAGCAGTACTTC. This encodes CSLRLAGGEQYF.

This chain links TRBV27 with TRBJ2-1; tentatively, D is TRBD1 (5 bases). The length of the CDR3 is 14 residues. V lost 2 bases and J lost 7, with 12 bases in between. Germline V gene lookup returns CDR1 MNHEY and CDR2 SMNVEV (reference sequence). The CDR3 DNA reads TGTGCCAGCAGTTTAAGGGGAAAGGGAAATGAGCAGTTCTTC. The encoded protein is CASSLRGKGNEQFF.

The chain is built from TRBV7-3 and TRBJ2-2, with no clear D. V was shortened by 2 bases and J by 2 bases, with 6 bases between the two germline ends. CDR3 length: 14 amino acids. The germline V gene encodes CDR1 SGHTA and CDR2 FQGTGA. This CDR3 is CASSLYLNTGELFF. The CDR3 coding sequence is TGTGCCAGCAGCTTATACTTAAACACCGGGGAGCTGTTTTTT.

J is TRBJ2-3 and V is TRBV11-1; TRBD2 agrees at 12 bases. V shed 1 base and J 6 bases; nucleotides not matched to a gene: 5. Germline CDR1 is SGHAT and CDR2 is FQDESV (reference sequence). The CDR3 runs 16 residues. The CDR3 region is CASSLELAGGPDTQYF. CDR3 DNA: TGTGCCAGCAGCTTAGAGCTAGCGGGAGGGCCGGATACGCAGTATTTT.

This chain joins TRBV2 and TRBJ1-5; tentative D call: TRBD1 (5 bases). The CDR3 is 15 amino acids. V was shortened by 0 bases and J by 4 bases, with 10 bases between the two germline ends. Germline V gene lookup returns CDR1 SNHLY and CDR2 FYNNEI. Written as DNA, the CDR3 is TGTGCCAGCAGTGAAGCGCGACAGTCGAATCAGCCCCAGCATTTT. It specifies CASSEARQSNQPQHF.

In its sample, this clone was seen once. The rearrangement uses TRBV7-2 and TRBJ2-7; 7 bases match TRBD2. V gave up 1 base and J gave up 3 bases; unmatched junction bases: 6. This CDR3 is built from 15 residues. Germline loops: CDR1 SGHTA, CDR2 FQGNSA. The CDR3 sequence: CASSLGLAVNYEQYF. Here the CDR3 DNA reads TGTGCCAGCAGCTTAGGGCTAGCGGTGAACTACGAGCAGTACTTC.

The chain recombines TRBV28 with TRBJ1-1, with D hard to call. V was cut by 6 bases and J by 0 bases, with 8 bases left in between. The CDR3 consists of 13 residues. Per germline, CDR1 MDHEN and CDR2 SYDVKM. This CDR3 is CASSQLLNTEAFF. CDR3 bases: TGTGCCAGCAGCCAACTCTTGAACACTGAAGCTTTCTTT.

The V call is TRBV27, the J call TRBJ1-5; D is unresolved. V lost 5 bases to trimming and J lost 4 bases, with 6 bases between them. Germline CDR1 reads MNHEY; CDR2 reads SMNVEV (reference sequence). CDR3 length: 12 residues. The CDR3 DNA is TGTGCCAGCAGTCCCAATAATCAGCCCCAGCATTTT. Translating it yields CASSPNNQPQHF.

The V gene is TRBV30, the J gene TRBJ2-1; D is perhaps TRBD2 (6 bases). The ends were cut back, 2 bases at V and 3 bases at J, with 8 bases in the middle. Germline CDR1 reads GTSNPN; CDR2 reads SVGIG (reference sequence). CDR3 length equals 13 residues. The CDR3 sequence: CAWSPDYYNEQFF. The CDR3 region has the DNA TGTGCCTGGAGTCCGGACTACTACAATGAGCAGTTCTTC.

As for this clone: At one end the junction does not follow the germline gene, possibly because of a read error. The CDR3 protein is CASSLQAVPGEQYF. The DNA of the CDR3 is TGCGCTAGCAGCTTACAGGCCGTACCTGGCGAGCAGTACTTC. The rearrangement uses TRBV5-1 and TRBJ2-7, with D maybe TRBD1 (5 bases). The germline V gene has CDR1 SGHRS and CDR2 YFSETQ. This CDR3 is 14 amino acids long.